The 21 T cell receptor beta chains in this list originate from one sample, sequenced in a study of blood T cell repertoires in COVID-19. This table comes from immunoSEQ multiplex PCR, and its TCRdb copy is limited to in-frame clones, with some not included. The sample contains roughly 80,000 clones, approximately 90% of which appear only once. The source material was peripheral blood. The receptors derive from a woman older than 75 with acute or convalescent COVID-19.

This sequence joins TRBV19 and TRBJ1-6, with D tentatively TRBD1 (5 bases). The CDR3 extends over 15 amino acids. Germline-derived CDR1 and CDR2 are LNHDA and SQIVND (reference sequence). V gave up 7 bases and J gave up 7 bases, with 17 bases separating them. CDR3 in DNA: TGTGCCAGTACCCCGGGGGGACCGACGAATTCACCCCTCCACTTT. Amino acids: CASTPGGPTNSPLHF.

The chain employs TRBV15 and TRBJ2-2; D might be TRBD2 (5 bases). V was cut by 1 base and J by 0 bases, with 15 bases left in between. The CDR3 runs to 18 residues. Per germline, CDR1 LNHNV and CDR2 YYDKDF (reference sequence). CDR3 in amino acids: CATSRGPSGGANTGELFF. The DNA of the CDR3 is TGTGCCACCAGCAGAGGCCCCTCAGGAGGAGCGAACACCGGGGAGCTGTTTTTT. Drawing the rest from reference TRBV15 and TRBJ2-2, the complete variable domain is DAMVIQNPRYQVTQFGKPVTLSCSQTLNHNVMYWYQQKSSQAPKLLFHYYDKDFNNEADTPDNFQSRRPNTSFCFLDIRSPGLGDTAMYLCATSRGPSGGANTGELFFGEGSRLTVL.

This chain links TRBV10-3 with TRBJ1-1, with 8 bases fitting TRBD1. Germline V gives CDR1 ENHRY, CDR2 SYGVKD. The CDR3 totals 14 residues. The J segment lost 0 bases and the V segment lost 4 bases, leaving 1 base of the junction unmatched. As DNA, the CDR3 is TGTGCCATCAGTGGACAGGGGATGAACACTGAAGCTTTCTTT. This encodes CAISGQGMNTEAFF.

The chain couples TRBV6-5 to TRBJ2-7; 8 bases align to TRBD2. From germline, CDR1 is MNHEY and CDR2 SVGAGI. V was pared by 7 bases and J by 3 bases, with 5 bases of the junction left unmatched. This CDR3 comprises 13 residues. CDR3 DNA sequence: TGTGCCAGCACGAGTACTAGCGGCTACGAGCAGTACTTC. Encoded protein: CASTSTSGYEQYF.

This sequence joins TRBV9 and TRBJ1-3, with TRBD1 matching 8 bases. This CDR3 is 17 amino acids long. V was clipped by 0 bases and J by 1 base; unmatched bases: 6. CDR1 SGDLS and CDR2 YYNGEE come from the germline V gene. Here the CDR3 reads CASSVAPQGASGNTIYF. The CDR3, as DNA: TGTGCCAGCAGCGTAGCCCCCCAGGGGGCGTCTGGAAACACCATATATTTT.

This chain joins TRBV7-3 and TRBJ2-3; 8 bases are a match to TRBD2. Losses at the gene ends were 1 base for V and 6 bases for J; bases not matched to a gene: 3. The CDR3 is 14 amino acids. The germline V gene has CDR1 SGHTA and CDR2 FQGTGA. The CDR3 DNA sequence: TGTGCCAGCAGCTTAATGCGGGGGGACGATACGCAGTATTTT. Translation: CASSLMRGDDTQYF.

The chain uses TRBV5-4 and TRBJ1-1; 7 nucleotides line up with TRBD1. In germline, CDR1 is SGHNT, CDR2 YYREEE (reference sequence). The CDR3 loop spans 14 amino acids. Unmatched junction bases numbered 1, after V lost 1 base and J lost 1 base. The CDR3: CASSLWDRNTEAFF. The CDR3 DNA is TGTGCCAGCAGCTTGTGGGACAGGAACACTGAAGCTTTCTTT.

V is TRBV28 and J is TRBJ2-3, with TRBD2 identical over 13 bases. V gave up 2 bases and J gave up 0 bases; unmatched junction bases: 8. The CDR3 sequence is 19 residues long. CDR1 MDHEN and CDR2 SYDVKM come from the germline V gene. The DNA of the CDR3 is TGTGCCAGCAGTTTAATAGTTGGACTAGCGGGAGATAGCACAGATACGCAGTATTTT. Translating it yields CASSLIVGLAGDSTDTQYF. The variable domain in full, completed from reference TRBV28 and TRBJ2-3, reads DVKVTQSSRYLVKRTGEKVFLECVQDMDHENMFWYRQDPGLGLRLIYFSYDVKMKEKGDIPEGYSVSREKKERFSLILESASTNQTSMYLCASSLIVGLAGDSTDTQYFGPGTRLTVL.

This clone is a singleton in its sample. The chain couples TRBV18 to TRBJ2-7; tentative D call: TRBD2 (5 bases). The V gene's germline CDR1 is KGHSH and CDR2 LQKENI. Trimming shortened V by 2 bases and J by 3 bases, and 23 bases separated the two germline ends. There are 18 residues in the CDR3. CDR3 bases: TGTGCCAGCTCACCAGTGAAGGGAGCGAAAACGGTGGGCTACGAGCAGTACTTC. Its protein product is CASSPVKGAKTVGYEQYF. Full variable domain (remainder filled in from reference TRBV18 and TRBJ2-7): NAGVMQNPRHLVRRRGQEARLRCSPMKGHSHVYWYRQLPEEGLKFMVYLQKENIIDESGMPKERFSAEFPKEGPSILRIQQVVRGDSAAYFCASSPVKGAKTVGYEQYFGPGTRLTVT.

V and J are TRBV7-2 and TRBJ2-5; possible D gene TRBD2, 5 bases. Trimming removed 2 bases from V and 0 bases from J, with 7 bases in between. Germline V gives CDR1 SGHTA, CDR2 FQGNSA. The CDR3 runs to 14 residues. Here the CDR3 reads CASSLKRYQETQYF. The CDR3 DNA reads as TGTGCCAGCAGCTTAAAGCGGTACCAAGAGACCCAGTACTTC.

The rearrangement uses TRBV6-6 and TRBJ2-1; maybe TRBD1 (5 bases). CDR1 and CDR2 (germline): MNHNY, SVGAGI (reference sequence). The CDR3 spans 14 residues. V was clipped by 0 bases and J by 5 bases, with 8 bases between them. CDR3 sequence (DNA): TGTGCCAGCAGTTACTCGGGGCAGGACAATGAGCAGTTCTTC. Encoded protein: CASSYSGQDNEQFF.

The V call is TRBV9, the J call TRBJ2-7; 8 bases fit TRBD2. From germline, CDR1 is SGDLS and CDR2 YYNGEE. This CDR3 comprises 14 residues. V dropped 2 bases and J dropped 3; count of bases not matched to a gene: 4. The CDR3 reads CASSVGLGGYEQYF. CDR3 in DNA: TGTGCCAGCAGCGTGGGACTAGGGGGCTACGAGCAGTACTTC.

The V call is TRBV4-2, the J call TRBJ2-6; 12 bases agree with TRBD2. This CDR3 is built from 19 residues. From germline, CDR1 is LGHNA and CDR2 YNFKEQ. J was trimmed by 4 bases and V by 4 bases; bases with no gene match: 11. In DNA form, the CDR3 reads TGTGCCAGCAGCCTAGTACTAGCGGGAGGCCCCTGGGGGGCCAACGTCCTGACTTTC. Amino acid sequence: CASSLVLAGGPWGANVLTF.

The chain has TRBV4-3 and TRBJ1-2, with D unclear. V gave up 5 bases and J gave up 0 bases, with 16 bases separating them. The CDR3 spans 16 residues. CDR1 and CDR2 from the germline V gene are LGHNA and YSLEER. The CDR3 DNA reads as TGCGCCAGCAGCGCGGTTTTGAGGCGATCTAACTATGGCTACACCTTC. It codes for CASSAVLRRSNYGYTF.

V is TRBV5-1 and J is TRBJ1-4, with TRBD1 identical over 10 bases. V lost 4 bases to trimming and J lost 8 bases; unmatched junction nucleotides: 11. CDR3 length equals 16 residues. Germline lookup yields CDR1 SGHRS and CDR2 YFSETQ. The CDR3: CASSPTPGTGEEKLFF. CDR3 coding DNA: TGCGCCAGCAGCCCTACCCCCGGGACAGGGGAAGAAAAACTGTTTTTT.

This clone showed up just a few times. The chain joins TRBV20-1 to TRBJ2-1; tentatively, D is TRBD1 (6 bases). There are 15 residues in the CDR3. The V and J ends lost 3 bases and 2 bases respectively, with 14 bases between them. CDR1 is DFQATT, CDR2 SNEGSKA, per germline (reference sequence). For the CDR3, the DNA is TGCAGTGCTAGTCCCGGACAGAGTGCCTACAATGAGCAGTTCTTC. Translation gives CSASPGQSAYNEQFF.

The chain recombines TRBV10-3 with TRBJ2-3, with D perhaps matching TRBD2 (5 bases). The CDR3 totals 14 residues. V was shortened by 6 bases and J by 3 bases, with 13 bases between the two germline ends. The germline V gene encodes CDR1 ENHRY and CDR2 SYGVKD. The CDR3 loop is CAISQQWTTDTQYF. Written as DNA, the CDR3 is TGTGCCATCAGCCAACAGTGGACTACAGATACGCAGTATTTT.

This chain joins TRBV2 and TRBJ1-5, with 7 nucleotides matching TRBD1. The CDR3 has 15 amino acids. The germline V gene encodes CDR1 SNHLY and CDR2 FYNNEI. V lost 6 bases and J lost 1; bases outside the gene matches: 6. CDR3 amino acids: CASRGQSISNQPQHF. The CDR3 DNA reads TGTGCCAGCAGGGGACAGTCAATAAGCAATCAGCCCCAGCATTTT.

The CDR3 DNA reads TGTGCCAGCAGTTACACCGGGAATAACTATGGCTACACCTTC. It translates to CASSYTGNNYGYTF. The chain combines TRBV6-5 with TRBJ1-2; no clear D. The CDR3 is made up of 14 amino acids. V was shortened by 2 bases and J by 1 base, with 8 bases between the two germline ends. CDR1 and CDR2 (germline): MNHEY, SVGAGI.

The rearrangement links TRBV2 to TRBJ2-2; 9 nucleotides line up with TRBD1. Germline V lookup: CDR1 SNHLY, CDR2 FYNNEI. CDR3 size: 17 residues. With V trimmed by 4 bases and J by 1 base, 7 bases remained unmatched. The DNA of the CDR3 is TGTGCCAGCAGTGGAGGCCCGGGACAGGGGAACACCGGGGAGCTGTTTTTT. This sequence encodes CASSGGPGQGNTGELFF.

V and J are TRBV24-1 and TRBJ2-3; D gene uncertain. The CDR3 is 14 residues long. The V end lost 1 base, the J end lost 2 bases, and 6 bases lay between the germline ends. The germline CDR1 and CDR2 sequences are KGHDR and SFDVKD. The CDR3, as DNA: TGTGCCACCAGTGATTTCTCCTCCACAGATACGCAGTATTTT. This translates into CATSDFSSTDTQYF.